This section outlines one TCR beta chain sequence together with its context. It has no known antigen specificity. No much larger clone is present one base from it, and per-base qualities are unavailable. The CDR3 runs 13 amino acids, cysteine and phenylalanine included. Only the CDR3 DNA is retained, 39 bases long and in frame from the first base. The germline V gene supplies CDR1 LGHNA and CDR2 YNFKEQ. The V and J ends are trimmed by 4 bases and 0 bases, leaving 6 bases between them. The sample is drawn from a study of blood T cell repertoires in COVID-19 (dated by TCRdb to 2019 to 2021). For the study in its entirety: Collaborator samples came from the United States, Italy and Spain and covered acute and convalescent phases of COVID-19. Sample metadata almost always included a de-identified subject ID, COVID-19 status, age in years and sex. The dataset comprised deeply sampled blood TCRbeta repertoires from subjects exposed to, actively infected with, or recovered from COVID-19. The repertoires were released in a freely available public database intended as a resource for research on the immune response to SARS-CoV-2. HLA class I and class II types, where available, came from metadata supplied by the sample provider rather than from assay-based typing. The material from the prospective study consisted of cDNA or gDNA derived from T cells, B-cell-depleted T cells, or PBMCs. Samples came from the ongoing ImmuneRACE study (first 160 participants) plus 1,254 subjects from 6 global collaborators. What the authors observed across the whole study: How much clinical and demographic metadata was included differed by source and by participant, and the metadata was provided uncurated.

Participants in the prospective study were aged about 18 to 100 years, lived in 24 United States geographic areas, and enrolled through a virtual design. In the prospective study, cohorts were assigned on the basis of participant-reported clinical history obtained from a screening survey and a study questionnaire. Each participant in the prospective study had whole blood, serum and a nasopharyngeal or oropharyngeal swab collected by mobile phlebotomists. Additional blood draws and questionnaires over an approximately two-month period could optionally be provided by prospective study participants. Before DNA extraction, prospective study blood samples were shipped either frozen or at room temperature. TCRbeta CDR3 regions were amplified from genomic DNA by means of the immunoSEQ Assay, a bias-controlled multiplex PCR. The paper's processing steps were these. The number of nucleated cells in each sample was estimated from the amplification of reference gene primers within the assay. To quantify the absolute abundance of each unique TCRbeta CDR3 rearrangement, sequence reads were collapsed and filtered. For each sample, productive Simpson clonality was calculated as the square root of Simpson's diversity index over productive rearrangements. The immuneACCESS repertoire file appears here via TCRdb, limited to in-frame rearrangements. These files lack a portion of the clones; in checked studies, under half of the deficit traces to unresolved V genes, and the cause of the others is not known. V and J calls and clone size are those listed in that table; D and trimming were worked out from the DNA. The sample records almost 250,000 clones, 65% to 90% of which are singletons. Over 7.5% of the sample is taken by the ten largest.

What was sequenced was PBMCs or T cells enriched from blood (not recorded which). The TCR originated in a woman between 50 and 59 years old with acute COVID-19. The rearranged chain carries TRBV4-2 and TRBJ1-1; matching of 5 bases hints at TRBD1 as the D gene. The CDR3 loop reads CASSPRVNTEAFF. The nucleotides read TGTGCCAGCAGCCCCAGGGTGAACACTGAAGCTTTCTTT.